Shown below are 19 T cell receptor beta chains from a single sample sequenced in a study of blood T cell repertoires in COVID-19. Clones were sequenced by immunoSEQ multiplex PCR, and TCRdb holds only the in-frame ones, with some missing. The sample records approximately 250,000 clones, approximately 83% being singletons. The sample taken for sequencing was peripheral blood. The receptors were gathered from a human donor in a cohort sampled during active COVID-19.

This clone was detected once. The J gene is TRBJ1-1, the V gene TRBV20-1, with D uncertain. The CDR3 spans 13 residues. Between the trimmed V and J ends, which lost 3 bases and 0 bases, there was a span of 8 bases. CDR1 DFQATT and CDR2 SNEGSKA come from the germline V gene (reference sequence). Written as DNA, the CDR3 is TGCAGTGCTAGTGCAGGAATGAACACTGAAGCTTTCTTT. This sequence encodes CSASAGMNTEAFF.

The CDR3 DNA sequence: TGTGCCAGCAGCTTGGAACTCAGGGGAATATACGAGCAGTACTTC. Its protein is CASSLELRGIYEQYF. The chain combines TRBV5-6 with TRBJ2-7; possible D gene TRBD1, 6 bases. The CDR3 has 15 amino acids. Germline V lookup: CDR1 SGHDT, CDR2 YYEEEE. V lost 0 bases and J lost 4, with 14 bases in between.

This chain uses TRBV5-1 with TRBJ1-5; no reliable D call. Germline CDR1 is SGHRS and CDR2 is YFSETQ. V lost 0 bases and J 5 bases, leaving 6 bases between the germline ends. The CDR3 consists of 13 residues. CDR3 in amino acids: CASSLDGDQPQHF. The CDR3 coding sequence is TGCGCCAGCAGCTTGGACGGGGATCAGCCCCAGCATTTT.

The chain combines TRBV5-5 with TRBJ1-2; perhaps TRBD1 as D (5 bases). Germline V gives CDR1 SGHKS, CDR2 YYEKEE (reference sequence). Trimming left V 2 bases short and J 6 bases short, with 11 bases between. The CDR3 runs to 13 residues. CDR3 nucleotide sequence: TGTGCCAGCAGCTTACGGACAAGTAATGGCTACACCTTC. Residues: CASSLRTSNGYTF.

The chain links TRBV7-2 to TRBJ1-5; a possible D gene is TRBD1 (5 bases). Germline-derived CDR1 and CDR2 are SGHTA and FQGNSA. The V end lost 2 bases, the J end lost 4 bases, and 15 bases lay between the germline ends. The CDR3 extends over 16 amino acids. The CDR3 protein is CASSLFGGVENQPQHF. In DNA form, the CDR3 reads TGTGCCAGCAGCTTATTCGGGGGGGTCGAAAATCAGCCCCAGCATTTT.

This chain joins TRBV5-5 and TRBJ1-4; TRBD1 matches at 7 bases. Germline V gene sequence: CDR1 SGHKS, CDR2 YYEKEE (reference sequence). The J segment lost 5 bases and the V segment lost 3 bases, leaving 7 bases of the junction unmatched. The CDR3 covers 15 residues. CDR3 residues: CASSSRQGKNEKLFF. CDR3 coding DNA: TGTGCCAGCAGCTCGCGACAGGGAAAAAATGAAAAACTGTTTTTT.

The chain links TRBV7-9 to TRBJ2-4; a weak D match, TRBD1 (5 bases). This CDR3 has 16 residues. The V end lost 5 bases, the J end lost 0 bases, and 14 bases lay between the germline ends. Germline-derived CDR1 and CDR2 are SEHNR and FQNEAQ (reference sequence). DNA of the CDR3: TGTGCCAGCAGCAACCGTGGACAAGGAGCCAAAAACATTCAGTACTTC. Translating gives CASSNRGQGAKNIQYF. Together with reference TRBV7-9 and TRBJ2-4, the CDR3 gives the full variable domain: DTGVSQNPRHKITKRGQNVTFRCDPISEHNRLYWYRQTLGQGPEFLTYFQNEAQLEKSRLLSDRFSAERPKGSFSTLEIQRTEQGDSAMYLCASSNRGQGAKNIQYFGAGTRLSVL.

CDR3 loop: CASSGANYGYTF. As DNA, the CDR3 is TGTGCCAGTAGTGGAGCTAACTATGGCTACACCTTC. The V call is TRBV19, the J call TRBJ1-2; no firm D call. Germline lookup yields CDR1 LNHDA and CDR2 SQIVND (reference sequence). Trimming shortened V by 5 bases and J by 0 bases, and 4 bases separated the two germline ends. The CDR3 length is 12 residues. The full variable domain, its missing parts supplied by reference TRBV19 and TRBJ1-2, is DGGITQSPKYLFRKEGQNVTLSCEQNLNHDAMYWYRQDPGQGLRLIYYSQIVNDFQKGDIAEGYSVSREKKESFPLTVTSAQKNPTAFYLCASSGANYGYTFGSGTRLTVV.

This chain connects TRBV5-4 to TRBJ1-1; a weak D match, TRBD1 (5 bases). V gave up 0 bases and J gave up 4 bases, with 7 bases separating them. Germline V lookup: CDR1 SGHNT, CDR2 YYREEE (reference sequence). The CDR3 has 13 residues. CDR3 DNA: TGTGCCAGCAGCTTGGGACAGCCCACTGAAGCTTTCTTT. Protein sequence: CASSLGQPTEAFF.

The chain combines TRBV19 with TRBJ2-5, with D possibly TRBD1 on 7 matching bases. The V end lost 6 bases, the J end lost 2 bases, and 16 bases lay between the germline ends. Per germline, CDR1 LNHDA and CDR2 SQIVND (reference sequence). CDR3 length: 15 residues. The CDR3 DNA follows: TGTGCCAGTAGCCCGCGGACAGGACTACAAGAGACCCAGTACTTC. Translating gives CASSPRTGLQETQYF.

This chain links TRBV15 with TRBJ1-1; D uncertain. V was trimmed by 0 bases and J by 7 bases, leaving 12 bases between them. CDR3 length equals 14 residues. Germline lookup yields CDR1 LNHNV and CDR2 YYDKDF (reference sequence). The CDR3: CATSRDLTAVEAFF. The CDR3 DNA reads as TGTGCCACCAGCAGAGATTTAACAGCCGTTGAAGCTTTCTTT. The variable domain in full, with the rest retrieved from reference TRBV15 and TRBJ1-1, is DAMVIQNPRYQVTQFGKPVTLSCSQTLNHNVMYWYQQKSSQAPKLLFHYYDKDFNNEADTPDNFQSRRPNTSFCFLDIRSPGLGDTAMYLCATSRDLTAVEAFFGQGTRLTVV.

The CDR3 spells CASSLSGGQTYEQYF. The CDR3 DNA reads TGTGCCAGCAGCTTGAGCGGGGGCCAAACCTACGAGCAGTACTTC. V and J are TRBV5-5 and TRBJ2-7, with 8 positions matching TRBD2. The V gene end was trimmed by 1 base and the J gene end by 2 bases; junction bases not matched to a gene: 5. This CDR3 region has 15 residues. Germline loops: CDR1 SGHKS, CDR2 YYEKEE (reference sequence).

The chain recombines TRBV19 with TRBJ2-7; maybe TRBD2 (5 bases). This CDR3 comprises 13 residues. Germline CDR1 reads LNHDA; CDR2 reads SQIVND (reference sequence). V was trimmed by 3 bases and J by 5 bases, leaving 11 bases between them. The CDR3 DNA is TGTGCCAGTAGTATTGTGATGGGAGACGAGCAGTACTTC. This gives the protein CASSIVMGDEQYF.

The rearrangement joins TRBV19 to TRBJ2-6; D is perhaps TRBD2 (5 bases). Germline CDR1 is LNHDA and CDR2 is SQIVND (reference sequence). The CDR3 is 16 residues long. V was pared by 3 bases and J by 0 bases, with 9 bases between. The CDR3 loop is CASSIGETSGANVLTF. CDR3 bases: TGTGCCAGTAGTATTGGGGAGACCTCTGGGGCCAACGTCCTGACTTTC.

The chain carries TRBV28 and TRBJ2-5, with 7 bases aligning to TRBD1. The trim removed 6 bases at V and 5 bases at J, leaving 12 bases unmatched. CDR1 is MDHEN, CDR2 SYDVKM, per germline. The CDR3 consists of 15 residues. This chain's CDR3 is CASSLERGLRETQYF. The CDR3 coding sequence is TGTGCCAGCAGCTTAGAAAGGGGGCTTCGGGAGACCCAGTACTTC.

The chain combines TRBV6-5 with TRBJ2-2; a weak D match, TRBD2 (6 bases). CDR3 length: 15 amino acids. The germline gives CDR1 MNHEY, CDR2 SVGAGI. V lost 7 bases to trimming and J lost 0 bases, with 12 bases between them. CDR3 nucleotides: TGTGCCAGCAAGCAGCTAGCGCCGAACACCGGGGAGCTGTTTTTT. Amino acids: CASKQLAPNTGELFF.

The V call is TRBV7-6, the J call TRBJ1-1; 12 bases fit TRBD1. CDR1 is SGHVS, CDR2 FNYEAQ, per germline. The junction had 11 bases not matched to a gene; V was cut back by 4 bases and J by 2 bases. This CDR3 spans 18 amino acids. The chain's CDR3 is CASSSNPGTGGINTEAFF. CDR3 DNA sequence: TGTGCCAGCAGCTCAAACCCCGGGACAGGGGGCATAAACACTGAAGCTTTCTTT.

The V and J genes are TRBV4-1 and TRBJ2-3; TRBD2 aligns across 9 bases. Germline CDR1 reads MGHRA; CDR2 reads YSYEKL. The CDR3 has 16 residues. J lost 6 bases, V lost 6 bases, and 13 bases had no gene match. The CDR3 DNA reads as TGCGCCAGCAGGCTTACGATAGCGGGGGCGGTGGATACGCAGTATTTT. Its translation: CASRLTIAGAVDTQYF.

This chain's CDR3 is CASTPTAQRGYTF. Written as DNA, the CDR3 is TGTGCCAGCACCCCGACAGCCCAGAGGGGCTACACCTTC. The chain has TRBV6-5 and TRBJ1-2, with D maybe TRBD1 (5 bases). Germline values: CDR1 MNHEY, CDR2 SVGAGI. This CDR3 is built from 13 residues. The V end lost 7 bases, the J end lost 8 bases, and 17 bases lay between the germline ends.